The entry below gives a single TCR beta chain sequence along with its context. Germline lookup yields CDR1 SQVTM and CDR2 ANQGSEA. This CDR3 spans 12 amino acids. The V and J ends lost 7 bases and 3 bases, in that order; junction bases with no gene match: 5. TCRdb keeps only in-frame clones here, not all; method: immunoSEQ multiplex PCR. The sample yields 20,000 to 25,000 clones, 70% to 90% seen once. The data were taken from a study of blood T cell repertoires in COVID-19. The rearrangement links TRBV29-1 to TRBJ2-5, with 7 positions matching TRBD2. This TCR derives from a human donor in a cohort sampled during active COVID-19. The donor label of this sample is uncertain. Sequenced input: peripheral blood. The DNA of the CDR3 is TGCAGCGCCGGGGGGATAGAAGAGACCCAGTACTTC. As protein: CSAGGIEETQYF.